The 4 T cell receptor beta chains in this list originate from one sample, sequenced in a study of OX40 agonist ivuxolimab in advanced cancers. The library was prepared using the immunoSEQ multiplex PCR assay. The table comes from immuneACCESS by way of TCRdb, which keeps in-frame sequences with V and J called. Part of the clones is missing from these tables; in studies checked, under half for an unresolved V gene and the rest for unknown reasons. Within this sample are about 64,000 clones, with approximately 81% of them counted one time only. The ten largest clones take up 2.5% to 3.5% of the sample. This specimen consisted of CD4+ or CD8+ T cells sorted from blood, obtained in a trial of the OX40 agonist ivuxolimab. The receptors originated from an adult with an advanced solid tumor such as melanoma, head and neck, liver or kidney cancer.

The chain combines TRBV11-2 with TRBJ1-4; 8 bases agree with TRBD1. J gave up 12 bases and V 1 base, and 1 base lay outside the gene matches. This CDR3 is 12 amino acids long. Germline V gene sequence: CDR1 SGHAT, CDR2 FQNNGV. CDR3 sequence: CASSLVRGQLFF. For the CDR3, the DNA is TGTGCCAGCAGCTTAGTCAGGGGGCAACTGTTTTTT. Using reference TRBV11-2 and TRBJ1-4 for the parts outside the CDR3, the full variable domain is EAGVAQSPRYKIIEKRQSVAFWCNPISGHATLYWYQQILGQGPKLLIQFQNNGVVDDSQLPKDRFSAERLKGVDSTLKIQPAKLEDSAVYLCASSLVRGQLFFGSGTQLSVL.

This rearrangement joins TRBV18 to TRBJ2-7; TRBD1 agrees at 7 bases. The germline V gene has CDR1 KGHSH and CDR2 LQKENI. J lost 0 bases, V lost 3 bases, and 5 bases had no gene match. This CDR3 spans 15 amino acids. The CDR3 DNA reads TGTGCCAGCTCACCCCCGGACAGGAGCTCCTACGAGCAGTACTTC. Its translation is CASSPPDRSSYEQYF.

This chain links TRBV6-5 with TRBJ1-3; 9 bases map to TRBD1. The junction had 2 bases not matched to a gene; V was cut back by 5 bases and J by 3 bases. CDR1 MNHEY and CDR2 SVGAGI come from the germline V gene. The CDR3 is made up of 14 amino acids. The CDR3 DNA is TGTGCCAGCAGTGAGGACAGGGGTGGAAACACCATATATTTT. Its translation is CASSEDRGGNTIYF.

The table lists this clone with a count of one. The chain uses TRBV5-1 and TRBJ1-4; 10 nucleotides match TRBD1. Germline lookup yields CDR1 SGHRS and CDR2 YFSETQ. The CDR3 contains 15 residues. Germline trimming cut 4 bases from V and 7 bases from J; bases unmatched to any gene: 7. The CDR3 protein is CASSPMDRGGEKLFF. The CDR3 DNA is TGCGCCAGCAGCCCCATGGACAGGGGGGGTGAAAAACTGTTTTTT. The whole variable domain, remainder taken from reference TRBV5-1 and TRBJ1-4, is KAGVTQTPRYLIKTRGQQVTLSCSPISGHRSVSWYQQTPGQGLQFLFEYFSETQRNKGNFPGRFSGRQFSNSRSEMNVSTLELGDSALYLCASSPMDRGGEKLFFGSGTQLSVL.